The 3 T cell receptor beta chains presented below share a single source sample, sequenced in a study of T cells in Graves' hyperthyroidism and ophthalmopathy. TCR beta CDR3 region amplification was performed from RNA transcripts. In the first-round RT-PCR of the TCR CDR3, the HTBI primer set was used. TCRdb passed the multiplex PCR reads through MiXCR, listing each CDR3 protein once. The sample yields fewer than 500,000 distinct CDR3 sequences, roughly 15% seen once. The specimen was blood. The receptors were gathered from a man younger than 30 with Graves' ophthalmopathy.

This clonotype was counted ten times or more. The chain joins TRBV6-1 to TRBJ2-5; D is possibly TRBD1 (5 bases). CDR1 is MNHNS and CDR2 is SASEGT in the germline V gene. The CDR3 loop spans 15 amino acids. Deletions cut 5 bases from V and 2 bases from J, with 15 bases between. For the CDR3, the DNA is TGTGCCAGCAGTTATAGCACAGGCCAGCAAGAGACCCAGTACTTC. Translating gives CASSYSTGQQETQYF.

The chain is built from TRBV5-4 and TRBJ2-1, with D tentatively TRBD1 (6 bases). Germline CDR1 reads SGHNT; CDR2 reads YYREEE (reference sequence). V lost 9 bases to trimming and J lost 4 bases, with 17 bases between them. This CDR3 is built from 14 residues. In nucleotides, the CDR3 is TGTGCCAACAGGGATCCCTCGGGGTACAATGAGCAGTTCTTC. This translates into CANRDPSGYNEQFF.

This rearrangement joins TRBV27 to TRBJ1-5; TRBD1 is a possible D gene (6 bases). The germline CDR1 and CDR2 sequences are MNHEY and SMNVEV (reference sequence). V was clipped by 9 bases and J by 3 bases, with 15 bases between them. The CDR3 contains 14 residues. CDR3 in DNA: TGTGCCAGAGTAGGAGGGGGGGTCAATCAGCCCCAGCATTTT. It codes for CARVGGGVNQPQHF.